The entry below gives a single T cell receptor beta chain sequence along with its context. This entry belongs to a study of cytomegalovirus exposure and HLA in healthy donors. V shed 1 base and J shed 4 bases, with 8 bases lying between them. Germline V gives CDR1 KGHSH, CDR2 LQKENI. The CDR3 is made up of 14 amino acids. Measured with immunoSEQ multiplex PCR; TCRdb has only the in-frame clones, and not every one. Of about 120,000 clones in the sample, roughly 87% were seen once. This chain connects TRBV18 to TRBJ1-5, with a weak D call TRBD1 (5 bases). This clonotype originated in a woman younger than 35 in good health and CMV-seronegative. The sequencing sample was made of PBMCs. The CDR3 region has the DNA TGTGCCAGCTCACCACAGGGGACTAATCAGCCCCAGCATTTT. Protein product: CASSPQGTNQPQHF.